These 20 T cell receptor beta chains share one sample of origin, sequenced in a study of radiation and T cells in renal cell carcinoma. Data came from immunoSEQ multiplex PCR; TCRdb stores just in-frame clones and leaves some out. The sample holds about 160,000 clones, approximately 90% seen once. Time point defined: baseline pretreatment blood. Treatment here: 15 Gy SBRT to primary tumor, nephrectomy 4 weeks later. The sample consisted of blood, taken from a patient whose treatment included radiotherapy and nephrectomy. These TCRs come from an older woman with renal cell carcinoma.

The chain uses TRBV4-3 and TRBJ2-7, with TRBD1 matching 11 bases. The ends lost 3 bases at V and 7 bases at J; junction bases unmatched: 11. CDR1 and CDR2 from the germline V gene are LGHNA and YSLEER. This CDR3 is built from 16 residues. CDR3 bases: TGCGCCAGCAGCCACCTCCGTGGACAGGGGGCCTTTGAGCAGTACTTC. Protein sequence: CASSHLRGQGAFEQYF.

The CDR3 sequence: CASSLQGSAEAFF. DNA for the CDR3: TGTGCCAGCAGCTTACAAGGGAGTGCTGAAGCTTTCTTT. J is TRBJ1-1 and V is TRBV7-6; D is ambiguous. The V end was cut by 2 bases, the J end by 6 bases, with 10 bases between. CDR1 is SGHVS, CDR2 FNYEAQ, per germline. CDR3 length: 13 residues.

This rearrangement joins TRBV5-1 to TRBJ1-1; 8 bases fit TRBD1. With 3 bases clipped from V and 12 bases from J, the junction kept 7 bases outside the gene matches. The CDR3 contains 12 residues. Germline CDR1 SGHRS, CDR2 YFSETQ. The CDR3 DNA is TGCGCCAGCAGCTCGGACAGGGTCCTAACTTTCTTT. Its translation: CASSSDRVLTFF.

This rearrangement joins TRBV25-1 to TRBJ1-2, with D possibly TRBD1 on 6 matching bases. Trimming pared 4 bases from V and 4 bases from J, leaving 16 bases between. CDR1 is MGHDK and CDR2 is SYGVNS in the germline V gene. The CDR3 is made up of 15 amino acids. This CDR3 is CASSASRVGAYGYTF. The CDR3 DNA follows: TGTGCCAGCAGTGCCAGCCGTGTGGGGGCCTATGGCTACACCTTC.

The chain is built from TRBV5-1 and TRBJ2-5; tentatively, D is TRBD2 (5 bases). Trimming took off 0 bases at V and 5 bases at J, with 14 bases between the two ends. CDR1 and CDR2 from the germline V gene are SGHRS and YFSETQ. This CDR3 is built from 15 residues. In DNA form, the CDR3 reads TGCGCCAGCAGCTTGGGACATTCGGGCGGGGAGACCCAGTACTTC. Translation gives CASSLGHSGGETQYF.

The V and J genes are TRBV7-2 and TRBJ2-7; 8 bases are shared with TRBD1. In germline, CDR1 is SGHTA, CDR2 FQGNSA. This CDR3 is built from 14 residues. Losses at the gene ends were 5 bases for V and 7 bases for J; bases not matched to a gene: 10. The CDR3 protein is CASSTPGQGWEQYF. CDR3 DNA sequence: TGTGCCAGCAGCACCCCCGGACAGGGTTGGGAGCAGTACTTC.

The V and J genes are TRBV9 and TRBJ2-7, with D perhaps matching TRBD1 or TRBD2 (5 bases each). Per germline, CDR1 SGDLS and CDR2 YYNGEE. The CDR3 runs 12 residues. V was trimmed by 4 bases and J by 4 bases, leaving 9 bases between them. CDR3 sequence: CASSSREYEQYF. The CDR3 DNA reads TGTGCCAGCAGCTCCAGGGAGTACGAGCAGTACTTC.

This chain uses TRBV6-1 with TRBJ2-5; D not certain. The CDR3 totals 10 residues. CDR1 is MNHNS and CDR2 is SASEGT in the germline V gene. Trimming left V 4 bases short and J 5 bases short, with 2 bases between. The CDR3 loop reads CASSVETQYF. As DNA, the CDR3 is TGTGCCAGCAGTGTGGAGACCCAGTACTTC.

The chain joins TRBV4-1 to TRBJ2-5; D perhaps matches TRBD2 (6 bases). Trimming stripped 1 base from V and 0 bases from J, with 9 bases between. Germline V gives CDR1 MGHRA, CDR2 YSYEKL. CDR3 size: 15 residues. The CDR3 spells CASSQAGEYQETQYF. CDR3 bases: TGCGCCAGCAGCCAAGCGGGGGAGTACCAAGAGACCCAGTACTTC.

The chain is built from TRBV7-2 and TRBJ1-2, with TRBD1 matching 10 bases. V shed 3 bases and J 8 bases; nucleotides not matched to a gene: 12. The CDR3 covers 16 residues. Germline V gene data show CDR1 as SGHTA and CDR2 as FQGNSA. CDR3 region: CASSFWGTGDAVGYTF. For the CDR3, the DNA is TGTGCCAGCAGCTTTTGGGGGACAGGGGACGCCGTAGGCTACACCTTC.

The chain is built from TRBV25-1 and TRBJ2-7, with D unresolved. The CDR3 is 12 amino acids. Trimming stripped 4 bases from V and 1 base from J, with 5 bases between. Germline V gene lookup returns CDR1 MGHDK and CDR2 SYGVNS. CDR3 bases: TGTGCCAGCAGTGGGCCGTCCTACGAGCAGTACTTC. Residues: CASSGPSYEQYF.

The chain links TRBV13 to TRBJ1-2; no definite D call. V lost 5 bases to trimming and J lost 3 bases, with 16 bases between them. The CDR3 covers 15 residues. Germline V gene data show CDR1 as PRHDT and CDR2 as FYEKMQ (reference sequence). The CDR3 is CASSPHTPSYYGYTF. The CDR3 DNA follows: TGTGCCAGCAGCCCGCATACCCCCAGCTACTATGGCTACACCTTC.

The chain joins TRBV9 to TRBJ2-3, with 9 positions matching TRBD2. V dropped 0 bases and J dropped 4; count of bases not matched to a gene: 9. Looked up from germline, CDR1 is SGDLS and CDR2 is YYNGEE. This CDR3 has 17 amino acids. The CDR3 bases are TGTGCCAGCAGCGTAGGGTCTAGCGGGAAGTTCGCAGATACGCAGTATTTT. Amino acids: CASSVGSSGKFADTQYF.

V is TRBV28 and J is TRBJ1-1; D ambiguous. The V end was cut by 4 bases, the J end by 7 bases, with 16 bases between. The CDR3 extends over 14 amino acids. The V gene's germline CDR1 is MDHEN and CDR2 SYDVKM. This CDR3 is CASSSPTGLIEAFF. DNA for the CDR3: TGTGCCAGCAGTTCTCCCACCGGCCTAATTGAAGCTTTCTTT.

V is TRBV6-5 and J is TRBJ1-1, with D uncertain. Trimming took 0 bases from V and 1 from J, leaving 9 bases between them. This CDR3 has 15 residues. Germline V gene lookup returns CDR1 MNHEY and CDR2 SVGAGI. CDR3 amino acids: CASSYSIQRNTEAFF. CDR3 DNA sequence: TGTGCCAGCAGTTACTCGATTCAGCGGAACACTGAAGCTTTCTTT.

The J gene is TRBJ1-6, the V gene TRBV27; 9 nucleotides agree with TRBD1. V gave up 5 bases and J gave up 10 bases; unmatched junction bases: 12. CDR1 MNHEY and CDR2 SMNVEV come from the germline V gene (reference sequence). This CDR3 region has 16 residues. CDR3: CASSPLTGGFGSPLHF. In DNA, the CDR3 is TGTGCCAGCAGTCCATTGACAGGGGGGTTTGGCTCACCCCTCCACTTT.

The V call is TRBV10-3, the J call TRBJ2-5; D remains unclear. Germline V gene lookup returns CDR1 ENHRY and CDR2 SYGVKD. V gave up 6 bases and J gave up 2 bases, with 10 bases separating them. The CDR3 runs to 13 residues. In DNA form, the CDR3 reads TGTGCCATCAGCGATGGGCAGCAAGAGACCCAGTACTTC. Translated: CAISDGQQETQYF.

This chain links TRBV6-6 with TRBJ1-1; no clear D. CDR3 length: 13 amino acids. The V end lost 2 bases, the J end lost 4 bases, and 8 bases lay between the germline ends. CDR1 is MNHNY, CDR2 SVGAGI, per germline (reference sequence). The CDR3 region is CASSYGRLTEAFF. The CDR3 DNA follows: TGTGCCAGCAGTTACGGGCGTCTCACTGAAGCTTTCTTT.

V and J are TRBV19 and TRBJ1-2, with D hard to call. Trimming stripped 5 bases from V and 3 bases from J, with 16 bases between. Germline V gene sequence: CDR1 LNHDA, CDR2 SQIVND (reference sequence). The CDR3 length is 15 residues. CDR3 residues: CASSDYGRQDYGYTF. Here the CDR3 DNA reads TGTGCCAGTAGTGACTACGGAAGGCAAGACTATGGCTACACCTTC.

The rearrangement uses TRBV29-1 and TRBJ1-1; weak D call: TRBD1 (5 bases). The CDR3 loop spans 14 amino acids. Trimming stripped 0 bases from V and 1 base from J, with 9 bases between. Germline assignment: CDR1 SQVTM and CDR2 ANQGSEA. The CDR3 region has the DNA TGCAGCGTTGAAGACACGGGGCGGAACACTGAAGCTTTCTTT. The encoded protein is CSVEDTGRNTEAFF.